Following are 3 T cell receptor beta chains from one sample sequenced in a study of blood T cells in healthy people across ages. The second PCR ran roughly 7 to 11 cycles with a sample-barcoded 5' primer and J-beta primers. One entry per CDR3 protein results from TCRdb running MiXCR on the 5' RACE reads. The sample yields some 1,000,000 distinct CDR3 sequences, approximately 25% seen once. These data were also reused for a study on T cells of mothers and their children.

The sequenced sample consisted of blood. These receptors all come from a girl aged 2-9 years in good health.

In the case of this clonotype: Mismatch with germline at one junction end may stem from a read error. The genes are TRBV28 and TRBJ2-5, with no clear D. Per the germline V gene, CDR1 is MDHEN and CDR2 is SYDVKM. The CDR3 is 18 amino acids. CDR3 sequence: CASSPVPGPDHPQETQYF. CDR3 bases: TGCGCCAGCAGTCCCGTTCCCGGACCGGACCACCCTCAAGAGACCCAGTACTTC.

This clonotype has just a few counts. V gene TRBV25-1 combines with J gene TRBJ2-5; 10 nucleotides agree with TRBD1. With V trimmed by 3 bases and J by 5 bases, 6 bases remained unmatched. The CDR3 loop spans 15 amino acids. Germline CDR1 reads MGHDK; CDR2 reads SYGVNS. CDR3 in amino acids: CASSDGTGDVETQYF. CDR3 in DNA: TGTGCCAGCAGTGACGGGACAGGGGACGTGGAGACCCAGTACTTC.

The rearrangement joins TRBV4-2 to TRBJ2-3, with D uncertain. Trimming removed 1 base at V and 5 bases at J, with 7 bases between. This CDR3 is built from 13 residues. Germline CDR1 LGHNA, CDR2 YNFKEQ. CDR3 coding DNA: TGTGCCAGCAGCCAAGGTGACTTAGATACGCAGTATTTT. This sequence encodes CASSQGDLDTQYF.